This T cell receptor beta chain stems from a study of early T cells in non-severe SARS-CoV-2 infection. Study information: The authors sequenced bulk RNA from unsorted whole blood, leaving chains unpaired. Overall study results and limits: A preference for anti-spike CD8 responses marked VDJdb matching, which missed private and CD4 specificities.

This clonotype has ten or more counts. Its antigen is undetermined. Trimming removed 5 bases from V and 8 bases from J; junction bases left unmatched: 19. Germline V gives CDR1 SGHTA, CDR2 FQGNSA. CDR3 length equals 17 residues. The TCR library protocol attached unique molecular identifiers to the individual cDNA molecules. TCRdb re-derived calls from the 5' RACE reads in MiXCR, one entry per CDR3 protein. The sample gives 83,000 or so distinct CDR3 sequences, roughly 10% of which show up once; 8% to 8.5% is in the top ten. The sequence derives from an adult who was a healthcare worker with PCR-confirmed SARS-CoV-2 infection or an uninfected control (not recorded which). The specimen was whole blood, collected at baseline. This chain uses TRBV7-2 with TRBJ1-1, with 8 bases fitting TRBD1. The chain's CDR3 is CASSALGGAGGPREAFF. The DNA of the CDR3 is TGTGCCAGCAGCGCCCTAGGGGGGGCAGGGGGCCCGAGGGAAGCTTTCTTT.